This T cell receptor beta chain was observed in a study of vaccination and CD4 T cells after COVID-19. Overall study context: Six males and four females constituted the convalescent cohort, two of whom were Hispanic. Study outcomes and limitations: Convalescent patient numbers were relatively low, with no early post-infection timepoints.

Germline V lookup: CDR1 MNHEY, CDR2 SMNVEV (reference sequence). Trimming removed 8 bases from V and 6 bases from J; junction bases left unmatched: 10. This CDR3 spans 14 amino acids. About this clonotype: Antigen specificity is unknown.

Sequence data for DNA of cultured CD4+ T cells were generated by the Oncomine TCR Beta short-read assay. TCRdb redid the calling of the PCR reads with MiXCR, one entry per CDR3 protein. The repertoire includes 15,000 to 20,000 distinct CDR3 sequences, approximately 50% of them detected once, and 7% to 8.5% sits in the top ten. Treatment indicated: roughly ten-day PBMC culture with coronavirus spike peptide pools or control peptides (ViraFEST assay). The authors cultured around 1.9 million PBMCs per well with 7.5 to 10 IU/ml IL-2 and around 9.2 ug/ml peptide pools. Negative selection isolated the CD4+ T cells once the cells had been cultured for approximately eleven days.

This chain uses TRBV27 with TRBJ2-1; 7 positions match TRBD2. The sample consisted of CD4+ T cells from blood, cultured in vitro. This clonotype was sampled from a human donor who had recovered from COVID-19. The CDR3 sequence: CASRGLVGSNEQFF. The DNA for the CDR3 is TGTGCCAGCCGCGGACTAGTTGGTAGCAATGAGCAGTTCTTC.